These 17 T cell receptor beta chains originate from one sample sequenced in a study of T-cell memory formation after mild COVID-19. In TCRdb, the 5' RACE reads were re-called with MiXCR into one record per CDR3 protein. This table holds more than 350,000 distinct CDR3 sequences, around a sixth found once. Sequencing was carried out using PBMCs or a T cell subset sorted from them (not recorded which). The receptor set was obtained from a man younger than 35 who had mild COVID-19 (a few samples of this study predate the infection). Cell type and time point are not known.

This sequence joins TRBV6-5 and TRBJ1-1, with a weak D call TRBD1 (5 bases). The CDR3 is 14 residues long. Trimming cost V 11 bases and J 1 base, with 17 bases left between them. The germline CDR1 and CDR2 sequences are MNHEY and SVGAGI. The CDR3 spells CASSPGLGNTEAFF. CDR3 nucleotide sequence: TGTGCCTCCTCGCCAGGGCTGGGGAACACTGAAGCTTTCTTT.

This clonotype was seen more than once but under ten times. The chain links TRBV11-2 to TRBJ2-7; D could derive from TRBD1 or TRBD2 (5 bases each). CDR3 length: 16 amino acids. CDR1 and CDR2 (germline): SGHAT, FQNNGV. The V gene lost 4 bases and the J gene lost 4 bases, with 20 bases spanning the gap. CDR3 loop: CASSSAGTPTPYEQYF. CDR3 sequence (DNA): TGTGCCAGCAGCTCAGCAGGGACCCCGACGCCTTACGAGCAGTACTTC.

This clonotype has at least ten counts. The CDR3 sequence: CASSQRDSSFTDGYTF. In nucleotides, the CDR3 is TGCGCCAGCAGCCAACGGGACAGCTCTTTTACCGATGGCTACACCTTC. The rearrangement uses TRBV4-1 and TRBJ1-2, with 7 bases fitting TRBD1. J gave up 6 bases and V 2 bases, and 12 bases lay outside the gene matches. The CDR3 covers 16 residues. In germline, CDR1 is MGHRA, CDR2 YSYEKL.

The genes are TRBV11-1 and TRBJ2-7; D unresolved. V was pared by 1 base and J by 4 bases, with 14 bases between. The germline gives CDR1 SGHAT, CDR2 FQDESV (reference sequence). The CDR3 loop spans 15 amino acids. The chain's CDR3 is CASSLGGSVRYEQYF. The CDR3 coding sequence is TGTGCCAGCAGCTTAGGCGGAAGCGTACGGTACGAGCAGTACTTC.

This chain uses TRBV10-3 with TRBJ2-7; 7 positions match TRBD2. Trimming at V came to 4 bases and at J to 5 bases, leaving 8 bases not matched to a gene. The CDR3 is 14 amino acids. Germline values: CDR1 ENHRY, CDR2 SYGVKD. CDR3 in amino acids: CAISGRELEDEQYF. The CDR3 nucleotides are TGTGCCATCAGTGGGCGGGAGCTTGAGGACGAGCAGTACTTC.

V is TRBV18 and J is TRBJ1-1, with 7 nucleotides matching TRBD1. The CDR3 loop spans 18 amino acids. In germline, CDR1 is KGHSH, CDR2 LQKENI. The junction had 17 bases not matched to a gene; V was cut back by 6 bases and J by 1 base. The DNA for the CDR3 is TGTGCCAGCTCCGTCAGACAGGGCAATCCCAAAGGGAACACTGAAGCTTTCTTT. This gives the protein CASSVRQGNPKGNTEAFF.

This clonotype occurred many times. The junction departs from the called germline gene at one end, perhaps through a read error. This CDR3 is CASSLIGLAGGHF. The DNA of the CDR3 is TGTGCCAGCAGCTTAATCGGGCTAGCGGGGGGGCATTTT. The chain employs TRBV7-2 and TRBJ2-3, with 12 bases matching TRBD2. This CDR3 contains 13 residues. Germline CDR1 SGHTA, CDR2 FQGNSA.

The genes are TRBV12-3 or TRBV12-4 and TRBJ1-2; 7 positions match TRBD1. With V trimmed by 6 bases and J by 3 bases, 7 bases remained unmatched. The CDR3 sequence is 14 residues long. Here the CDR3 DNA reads TGTGCCAGCAGACGACAGGGAATAGACTATGGCTACACCTTC. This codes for CASRRQGIDYGYTF.

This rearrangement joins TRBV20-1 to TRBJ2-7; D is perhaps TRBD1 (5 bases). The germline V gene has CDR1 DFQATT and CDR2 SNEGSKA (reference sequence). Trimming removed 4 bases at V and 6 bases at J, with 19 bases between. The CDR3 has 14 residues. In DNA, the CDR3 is TGCAGTGCTATGGACACCTTAGGACGGCTCGAGCAGTACTTC. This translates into CSAMDTLGRLEQYF.

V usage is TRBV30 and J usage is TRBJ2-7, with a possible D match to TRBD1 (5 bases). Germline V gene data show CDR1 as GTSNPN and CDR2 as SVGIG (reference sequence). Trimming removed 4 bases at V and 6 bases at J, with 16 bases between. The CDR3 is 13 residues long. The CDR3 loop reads CAWNRIGFGEQYF. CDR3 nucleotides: TGTGCCTGGAACAGGATCGGCTTTGGCGAGCAGTACTTC.

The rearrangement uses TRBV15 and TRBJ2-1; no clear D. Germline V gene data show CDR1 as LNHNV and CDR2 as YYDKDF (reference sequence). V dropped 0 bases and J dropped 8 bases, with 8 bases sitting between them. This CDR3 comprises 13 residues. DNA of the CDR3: TGTGCCACCAGCAGAGAGTATAGGTATGAGCAGTTCTTC. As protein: CATSREYRYEQFF.

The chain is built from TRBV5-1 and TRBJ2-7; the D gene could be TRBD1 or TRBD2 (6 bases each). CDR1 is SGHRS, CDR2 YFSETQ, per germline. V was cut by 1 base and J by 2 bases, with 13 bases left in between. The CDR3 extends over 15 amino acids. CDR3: CASSLLEEGAYEQYV. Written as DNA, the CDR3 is TGCGCCAGCAGCTTGCTTGAGGAGGGGGCCTACGAGCAGTACGTC.

This CDR3 is CASSSQGQGRNQPQHF. DNA for the CDR3: TGTGCCAGCAGTTCTCAAGGGCAGGGGAGAAATCAGCCCCAGCATTTT. This chain connects TRBV6-5 to TRBJ1-5; D might be TRBD1 (6 bases). CDR1 is MNHEY, CDR2 SVGAGI, per germline. The CDR3 sequence is 16 residues long. V was trimmed by 4 bases and J by 4 bases, leaving 17 bases between them.

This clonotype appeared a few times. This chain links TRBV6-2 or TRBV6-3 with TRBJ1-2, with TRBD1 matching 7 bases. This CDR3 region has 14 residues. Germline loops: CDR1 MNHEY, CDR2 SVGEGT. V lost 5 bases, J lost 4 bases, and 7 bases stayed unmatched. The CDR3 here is CASSSGTETYGYTF. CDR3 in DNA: TGTGCCAGCAGTAGCGGGACAGAGACCTATGGCTACACCTTC.

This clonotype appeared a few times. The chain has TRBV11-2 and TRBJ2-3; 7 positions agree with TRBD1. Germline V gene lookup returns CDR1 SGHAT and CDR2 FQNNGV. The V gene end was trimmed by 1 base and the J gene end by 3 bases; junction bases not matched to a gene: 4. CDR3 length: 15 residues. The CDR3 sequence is CASSLGRGRTDTQYF. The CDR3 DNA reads TGTGCCAGCAGCTTAGGAAGGGGGCGGACAGATACGCAGTATTTT.

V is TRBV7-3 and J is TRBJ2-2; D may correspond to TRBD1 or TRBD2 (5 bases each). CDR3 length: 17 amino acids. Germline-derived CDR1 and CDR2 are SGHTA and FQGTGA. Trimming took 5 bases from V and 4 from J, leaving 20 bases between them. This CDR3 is CASSLGVFGQGTGELFF. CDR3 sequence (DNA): TGTGCCAGCAGCCTCGGGGTGTTCGGCCAGGGCACCGGGGAGCTGTTTTTT.

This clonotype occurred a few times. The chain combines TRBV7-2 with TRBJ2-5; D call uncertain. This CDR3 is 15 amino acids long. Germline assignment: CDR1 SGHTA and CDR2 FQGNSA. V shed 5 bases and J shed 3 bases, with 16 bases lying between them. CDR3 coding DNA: TGTGCCAGCAGCCTAGGAGCCCGGGCAAAAGAGACCCAGTACTTC. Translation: CASSLGARAKETQYF.